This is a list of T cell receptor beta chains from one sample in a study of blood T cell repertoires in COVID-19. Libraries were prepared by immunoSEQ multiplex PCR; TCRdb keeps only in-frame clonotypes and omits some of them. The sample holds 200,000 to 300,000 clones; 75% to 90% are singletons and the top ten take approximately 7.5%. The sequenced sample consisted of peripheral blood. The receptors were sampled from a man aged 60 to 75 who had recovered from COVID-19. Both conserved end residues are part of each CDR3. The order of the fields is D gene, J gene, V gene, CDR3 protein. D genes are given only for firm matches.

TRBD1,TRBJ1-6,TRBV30,CAWSPGQSPLHF
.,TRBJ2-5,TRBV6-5,CASSYGDTGTQYF
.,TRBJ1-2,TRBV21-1,CASSASDRGEYGYTF
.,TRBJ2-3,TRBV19,CASSIAVTSTDTQYF
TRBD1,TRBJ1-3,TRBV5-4,CASSIGGSLPGNTIYF
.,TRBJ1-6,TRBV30,CACTGLGAYNSPLHF
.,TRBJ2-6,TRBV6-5,CASKLSGANVLTF
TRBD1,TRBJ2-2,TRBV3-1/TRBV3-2,CASSPGGVPGELFF
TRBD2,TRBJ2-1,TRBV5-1,CASSLAPSGGASEQFF
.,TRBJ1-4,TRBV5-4,CASSPSSTAGPLGGKLFF
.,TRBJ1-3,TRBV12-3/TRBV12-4,CASTERNTIYF
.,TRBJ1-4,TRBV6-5,CASLSRQRGEKLFF
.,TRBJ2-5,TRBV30,CAWSVTGQETQYF
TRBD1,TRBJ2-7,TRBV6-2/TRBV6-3,CASSYGQGPWDEQYF
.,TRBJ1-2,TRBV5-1,CASSLLLGYGYTF
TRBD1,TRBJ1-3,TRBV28,CASSLPTGAGNTIYF
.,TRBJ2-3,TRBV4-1,CASSLKGGRAGGRADTQYF
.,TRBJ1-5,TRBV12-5,CASGRGNNQPQHF
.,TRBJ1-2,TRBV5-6,CASSFGREGGYTF
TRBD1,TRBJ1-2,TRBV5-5,CASSPGQGNYGYTF
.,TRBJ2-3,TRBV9,CASSVGFVGVDTQYF
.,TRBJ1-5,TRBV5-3,CARSRPQGQPQHF
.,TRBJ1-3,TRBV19,CASSIMSTIYF
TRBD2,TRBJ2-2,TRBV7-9,CASSLVSREGTGELFF
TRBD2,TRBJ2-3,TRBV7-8,CASSLAGSGGSTDTQYF
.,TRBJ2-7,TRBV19,CASSRVWGSAYEQYF
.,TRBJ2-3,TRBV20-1,CSASIDPTTITDTQYF
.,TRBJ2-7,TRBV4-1,CASSQYANSRYEQYF
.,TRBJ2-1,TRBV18,CASSSYETTFSHEQFF
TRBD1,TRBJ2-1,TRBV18,CASSRDSTYNEQFF
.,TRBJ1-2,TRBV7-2,CASSLRLGQRGYTF
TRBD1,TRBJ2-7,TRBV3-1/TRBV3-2,CASSLEDRGYEQYF
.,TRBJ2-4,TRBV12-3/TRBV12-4,CASSFGASIQYF
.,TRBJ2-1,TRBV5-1,CASSYGEGSYNEQFF
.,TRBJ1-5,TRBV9,CASSVDRVGPQHF
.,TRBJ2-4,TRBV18,CASSPWGVAGTKNIQYF
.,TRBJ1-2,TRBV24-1,CATSKTGSGHNYGYTF
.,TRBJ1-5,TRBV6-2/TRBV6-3,CASSYHDFNQPQHF
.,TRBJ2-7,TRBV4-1,CASSLTGTESYEQYF